What follows are 2 T cell receptor beta chains derived from one specimen sequenced in a study of T cell repertoires in cytomegalovirus infection. TCRdb passed the reads through MiXCR, listing each CDR3 protein once. The sample lists more than 350,000 distinct CDR3 sequences; about a third were seen once. Sample: PBMCs. The receptors come from a human donor in good health (CMV status not recorded). Some clones in this sample may be carry-over from other donors' samples.

This clonotype was seen many times. This chain uses TRBV7-2 with TRBJ1-1; no clear D. CDR3 size: 13 residues. V lost 4 bases, J lost 1 base, and 7 bases lay in between. CDR1 is SGHTA and CDR2 is FQGNSA in the germline V gene. CDR3 nucleotide sequence: TGTGCCAGCAGCTCTCAACGGAACACTGAAGCTTTCTTT. It translates to CASSSQRNTEAFF. Based on the CDR3 plus reference TRBV7-2 and TRBJ1-1, the full variable domain is GAGVSQSPSNKVTEKGKDVELRCDPISGHTALYWYRQSLGQGLEFLIYFQGNSAPDKSGLPSDRFSAERTGGSVSTLTIQRTQQEDSAVYLCASSSQRNTEAFFGQGTRLTVV.

This clonotype showed up just a few times. This chain links TRBV29-1 with TRBJ1-1; 8 bases match TRBD1. The CDR3 is 10 amino acids. CDR1 is SQVTM and CDR2 is ANQGSEA in the germline V gene. V was pared by 6 bases and J by 11 bases, with 5 bases of the junction left unmatched. CDR3 nucleotide sequence: TGCAGCGTATGGACAGGGAGGGCTTTCTTT. This translates into CSVWTGRAFF.